This T cell receptor (beta chain) is from a study of human T cells and chemical hapten exposure. Within the library, unique molecular identifiers were attached to each individual cDNA molecule. TCRdb passed the RACE reads through MiXCR, listing each CDR3 protein once. The table records over 95,000 distinct CDR3 sequences, 9.5% to 15% of them present only once. This clonotype was counted at least ten times. Regarding time point: patch test 1, 2 weeks after DPC sensitization. Treatment indicated: therapeutic diphenylcyclopropenone sensitization with weekly scalp DPC. The sequencing here drew on whole blood, taken in connection with sensitization to the hapten diphenylcyclopropenone (DPC). This TCR derives from a woman in her thirties or forties with alopecia areata. Some clones in this sample may be carry-over from other donors' samples.

CDR3 sequence reads: CASSQEDSSNYGYTF. The DNA for the CDR3 is TGCGCCAGCAGCCAAGAGGACAGTTCTAACTATGGCTACACCTTC. The genes are TRBV4-3 and TRBJ1-2, with D possibly being TRBD1 (6 bases). CDR3 length: 15 amino acids. Germline V gives CDR1 LGHNA, CDR2 YSLEER. V gave up 0 bases and J gave up 0 bases, with 8 bases separating them.